The clone carrying this T cell receptor (beta chain) was picked up many times. Sample time point: blood at routine non-recurrence follow-up after resection. Sequencing of whole RNA from tumor, nontumor lung or frozen PBMC involved no sorting. These data are taken from a study of spatial heterogeneity in lung cancer. TCRdb re-called the 5' RACE reads with MiXCR, one entry per CDR3 protein. The profile covers 20,000 to 25,000 distinct CDR3 sequences, with 9.7% appearing a single time and approximately 21% taken by the ten largest. This TCR was sampled from a male donor with early-stage non-small cell lung cancer. The starting material was PBMCs, obtained at follow-up.

CDR3 sequence (DNA): TGTGCCAGCAGTCCGTGGGGACGAGGGCACTACGAGCAGTACTTC. This codes for CASSPWGRGHYEQYF. The V and J genes are TRBV12-3 or TRBV12-4 and TRBJ2-7; D might be TRBD1 or TRBD2, each matching 5 bases. Trimming shortened V by 5 bases and J by 3 bases, and 17 bases separated the two germline ends. The CDR3 sequence is 15 residues long.